The text below deals with one T cell receptor beta chain. One end of the junction is discordant with germline, which a read error may explain. The CDR3 runs 12 residues. Germline CDR1 reads SSHAT; CDR2 reads FNYEAQ (reference sequence). This record comes from a study of control samples from healthy donors and cancer patients. Clones were sequenced by immunoSEQ multiplex PCR, and TCRdb holds only the in-frame ones, with some missing. This sample carries under 200,000 clones, approximately 90% of them seen once, and the ten largest clones take roughly 0.64%. The chain carries TRBV7-7 and TRBJ2-1, with 8 bases aligning to TRBD1. The clonotype was recovered from a woman under 40 in good health. Sequenced input: blood. The CDR3 spells CASRDGQGGQFF. CDR3 coding DNA: TGTGCTAGCAGGGACGGACAGGGTGGACAGTTCTTC.